This TCR beta chain was recovered during a study of blood T cell repertoires in COVID-19. CDR3 length: 14 amino acids. Per germline, CDR1 MNHEY and CDR2 SMNVEV (reference sequence). V dropped 1 base and J dropped 9 bases, with 13 bases sitting between them. This clone showed up just a few times. Sequencing used immunoSEQ multiplex PCR; TCRdb keeps in-frame clones, though not all of them. The table includes about 200,000 clones, 86% detected once. The chain joins TRBV27 to TRBJ2-1; TRBD1 is a possible D gene (6 bases). The sequencing input was PBMCs or T cells enriched from blood (not recorded which). The receptor comes from a man between 35 and 55 years old with acute COVID-19. DNA for the CDR3: TGTGCCAGCAGTTTATTGTCAGGGGCGAGTGAGCAGTTCTTC. Protein: CASSLLSGASEQFF.